This T cell receptor (beta chain) was profiled in a study of blood T cell repertoires in COVID-19. Overall study: Acute-phase and convalescent COVID-19 samples originated in the United States, Italy and Spain. The cDNA or gDNA used as material had been derived from T cells, B-cell-depleted T cells, or PBMCs.

Authors' analysis steps: Estimates of nucleated cell counts were drawn from the amplification of reference gene primers. The protocol was immunoSEQ multiplex PCR, while the TCRdb copy is restricted to in-frame clones and leaves out a portion. The V and J calls and clone size were taken over from that table, and D and trimming were inferred from the DNA. The sample yields some 83,000 clones, 87% seen once. The CDR3 spans 16 residues. Germline V CDR1 and CDR2: ENHRY, SYGVKD. J lost 3 bases, V lost 5 bases, and 10 bases had no gene match. This receptor was identified in an elderly woman with active or convalescent COVID-19. The J gene is TRBJ1-3, the V gene TRBV10-3; 7 bases match TRBD1. Sequencing was performed on peripheral blood. The CDR3 region has the DNA TGTGCCATCAGTTCCTCCGACAGGGTATATGGAAACACCATATATTTT. It encodes CAISSSDRVYGNTIYF.